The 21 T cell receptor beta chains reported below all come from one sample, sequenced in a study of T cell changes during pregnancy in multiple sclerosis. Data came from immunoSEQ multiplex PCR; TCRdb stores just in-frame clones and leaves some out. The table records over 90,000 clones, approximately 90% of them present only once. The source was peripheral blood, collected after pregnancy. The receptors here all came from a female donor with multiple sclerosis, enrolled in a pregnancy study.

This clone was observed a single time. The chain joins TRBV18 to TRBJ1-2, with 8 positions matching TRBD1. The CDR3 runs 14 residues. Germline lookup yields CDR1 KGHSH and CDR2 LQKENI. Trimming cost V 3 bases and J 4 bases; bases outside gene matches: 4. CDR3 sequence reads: CASSPPDRAYGYTF. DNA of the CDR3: TGTGCCAGCTCACCGCCGGACAGGGCCTATGGCTACACCTTC.

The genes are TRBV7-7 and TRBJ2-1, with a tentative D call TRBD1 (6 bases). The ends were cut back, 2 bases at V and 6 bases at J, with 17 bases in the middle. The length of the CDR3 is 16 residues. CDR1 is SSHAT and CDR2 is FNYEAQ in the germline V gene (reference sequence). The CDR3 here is CASSLSVAQGRNEQFF. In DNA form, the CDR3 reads TGTGCCAGCAGCTTATCGGTCGCACAGGGCCGCAATGAGCAGTTCTTC.

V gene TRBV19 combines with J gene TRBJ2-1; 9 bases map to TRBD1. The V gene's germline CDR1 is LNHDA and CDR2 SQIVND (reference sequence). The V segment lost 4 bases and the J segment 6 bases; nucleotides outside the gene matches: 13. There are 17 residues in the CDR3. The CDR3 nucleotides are TGTGCCAGTAGTAAACCGACAGGGGGAACCCTCGTCAATGAGCAGTTCTTC. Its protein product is CASSKPTGGTLVNEQFF. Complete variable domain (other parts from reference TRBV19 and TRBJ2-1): DGGITQSPKYLFRKEGQNVTLSCEQNLNHDAMYWYRQDPGQGLRLIYYSQIVNDFQKGDIAEGYSVSREKKESFPLTVTSAQKNPTAFYLCASSKPTGGTLVNEQFFGPGTRLTVL.

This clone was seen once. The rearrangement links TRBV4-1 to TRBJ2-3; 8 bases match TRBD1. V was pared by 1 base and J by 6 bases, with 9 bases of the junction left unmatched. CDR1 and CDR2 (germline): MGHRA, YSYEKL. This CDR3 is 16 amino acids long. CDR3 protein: CASSQAVQGARDTQYF. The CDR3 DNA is TGCGCCAGCAGCCAAGCCGTCCAGGGGGCGCGGGATACGCAGTATTTT.

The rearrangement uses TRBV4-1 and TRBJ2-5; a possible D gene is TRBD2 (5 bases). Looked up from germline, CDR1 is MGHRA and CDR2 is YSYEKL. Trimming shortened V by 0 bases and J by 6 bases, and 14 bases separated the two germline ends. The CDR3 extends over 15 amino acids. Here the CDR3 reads CASSQDRLAAKTQYF. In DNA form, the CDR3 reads TGCGCCAGCAGCCAAGATCGGCTAGCCGCCAAGACCCAGTACTTC.

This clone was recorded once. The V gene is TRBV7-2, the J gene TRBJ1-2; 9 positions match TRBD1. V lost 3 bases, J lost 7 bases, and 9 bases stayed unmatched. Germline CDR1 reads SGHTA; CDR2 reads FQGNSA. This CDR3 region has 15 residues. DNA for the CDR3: TGTGCCAGCAGCTTTACCGGGACAGGGACAGCTGGCTACACCTTC. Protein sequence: CASSFTGTGTAGYTF.

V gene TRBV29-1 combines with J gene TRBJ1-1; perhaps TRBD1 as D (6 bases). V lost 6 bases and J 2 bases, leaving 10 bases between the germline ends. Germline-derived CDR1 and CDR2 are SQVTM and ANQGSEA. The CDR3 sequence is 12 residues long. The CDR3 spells CSVARGNTEAFF. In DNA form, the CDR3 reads TGCAGCGTCGCCAGGGGAAACACTGAAGCTTTCTTT.

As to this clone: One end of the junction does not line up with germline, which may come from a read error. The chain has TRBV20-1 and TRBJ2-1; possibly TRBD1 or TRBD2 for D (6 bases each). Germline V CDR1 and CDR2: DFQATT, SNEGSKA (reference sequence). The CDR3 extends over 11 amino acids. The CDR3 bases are TGCAGTGCCAGAGGGGGGCGGTCGGAGTTCTTC. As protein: CSARGGRSEFF.

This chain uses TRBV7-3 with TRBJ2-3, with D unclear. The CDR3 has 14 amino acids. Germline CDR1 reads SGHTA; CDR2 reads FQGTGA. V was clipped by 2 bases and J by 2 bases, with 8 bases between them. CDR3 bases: TGTGCCAGCAGCTTAGGAGCGCACACAGATACGCAGTATTTT. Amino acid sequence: CASSLGAHTDTQYF.

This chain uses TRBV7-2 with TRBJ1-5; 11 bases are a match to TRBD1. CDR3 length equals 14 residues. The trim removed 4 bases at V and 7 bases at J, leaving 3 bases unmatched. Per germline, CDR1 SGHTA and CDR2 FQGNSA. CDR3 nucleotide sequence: TGTGCCAGCAGCTGGACAGGGGGCAGGCAGCCCCAGCATTTT. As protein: CASSWTGGRQPQHF.

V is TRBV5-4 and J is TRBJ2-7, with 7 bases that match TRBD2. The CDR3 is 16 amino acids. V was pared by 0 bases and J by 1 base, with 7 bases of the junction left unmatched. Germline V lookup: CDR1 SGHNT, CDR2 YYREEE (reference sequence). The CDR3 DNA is TGTGCCAGCAGCTTGGGAAGCGGGGTACGTTCCTACGAGCAGTACTTC. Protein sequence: CASSLGSGVRSYEQYF.

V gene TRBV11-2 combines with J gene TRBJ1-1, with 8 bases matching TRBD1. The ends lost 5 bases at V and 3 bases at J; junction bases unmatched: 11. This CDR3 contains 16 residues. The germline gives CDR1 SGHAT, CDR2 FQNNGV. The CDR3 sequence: CASSALQGAGDTEAFF. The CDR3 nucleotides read TGTGCCAGCAGCGCGCTCCAGGGGGCCGGCGACACTGAAGCTTTCTTT.

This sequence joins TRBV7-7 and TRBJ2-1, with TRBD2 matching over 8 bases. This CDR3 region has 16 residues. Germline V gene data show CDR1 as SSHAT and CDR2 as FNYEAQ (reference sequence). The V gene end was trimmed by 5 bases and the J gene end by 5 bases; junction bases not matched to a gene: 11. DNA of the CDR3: TGTGCCAGCAGCCCCCTCCTGGCTAGCGGGCACAATGAGCAGTTCTTC. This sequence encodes CASSPLLASGHNEQFF.

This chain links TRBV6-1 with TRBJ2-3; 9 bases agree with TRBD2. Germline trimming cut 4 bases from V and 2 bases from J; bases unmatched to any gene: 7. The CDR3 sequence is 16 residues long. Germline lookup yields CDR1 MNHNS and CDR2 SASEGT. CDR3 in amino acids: CASSALSGSPTDTQYF. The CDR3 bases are TGTGCCAGCAGTGCCCTTAGCGGGAGTCCCACAGATACGCAGTATTTT.

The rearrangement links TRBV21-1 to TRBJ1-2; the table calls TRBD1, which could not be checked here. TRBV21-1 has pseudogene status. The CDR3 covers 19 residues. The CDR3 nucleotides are TGTGCCAGCAGCACCGCCCCAAGACAGGTCAGACGCGGAAACTATGGCTACACCTTC. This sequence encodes CASSTAPRQVRRGNYGYTF.

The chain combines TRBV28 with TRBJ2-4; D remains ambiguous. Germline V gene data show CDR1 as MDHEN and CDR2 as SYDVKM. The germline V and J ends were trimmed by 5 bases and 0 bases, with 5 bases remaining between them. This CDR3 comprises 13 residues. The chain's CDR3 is CASSLLAKNIQYF. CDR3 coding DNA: TGTGCCAGCAGTCTACTAGCCAAAAACATTCAGTACTTC.

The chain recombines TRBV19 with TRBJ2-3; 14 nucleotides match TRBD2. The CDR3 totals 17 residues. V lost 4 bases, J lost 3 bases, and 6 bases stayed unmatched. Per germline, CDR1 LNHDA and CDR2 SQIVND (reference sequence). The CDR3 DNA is TGTGCCAGTAGTAAGCGGACTAGCGGGAGGACTACAGATACGCAGTATTTT. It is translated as CASSKRTSGRTTDTQYF.

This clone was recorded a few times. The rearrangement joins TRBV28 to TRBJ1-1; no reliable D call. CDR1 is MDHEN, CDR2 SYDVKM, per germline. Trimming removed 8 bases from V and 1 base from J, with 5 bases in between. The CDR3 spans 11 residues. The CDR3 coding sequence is TGTGCCAGCCTCTCGAACACTGAAGCTTTCTTT. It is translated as CASLSNTEAFF.

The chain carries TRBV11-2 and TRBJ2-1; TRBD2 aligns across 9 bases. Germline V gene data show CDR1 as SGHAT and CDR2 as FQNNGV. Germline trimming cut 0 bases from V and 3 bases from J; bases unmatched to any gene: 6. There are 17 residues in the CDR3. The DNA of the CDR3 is TGTGCCAGCAGCTTAGATAGGGGGACTAGCTTCTACAATGAGCAGTTCTTC. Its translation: CASSLDRGTSFYNEQFF.

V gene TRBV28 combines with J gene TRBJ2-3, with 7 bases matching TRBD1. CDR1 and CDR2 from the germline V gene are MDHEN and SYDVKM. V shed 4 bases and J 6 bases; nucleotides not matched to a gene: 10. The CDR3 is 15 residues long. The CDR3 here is CASSSLTGRRDTQYF. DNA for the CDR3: TGTGCCAGCAGTTCTTTGACAGGGCGTCGTGATACGCAGTATTTT. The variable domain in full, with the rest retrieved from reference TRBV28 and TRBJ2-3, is DVKVTQSSRYLVKRTGEKVFLECVQDMDHENMFWYRQDPGLGLRLIYFSYDVKMKEKGDIPEGYSVSREKKERFSLILESASTNQTSMYLCASSSLTGRRDTQYFGPGTRLTVL.

The CDR3 coding sequence is TGTGCCAGCAGTTTCGACAGGACAGCCTACGAGCAGTACTTC. Amino acids: CASSFDRTAYEQYF. V is TRBV27 and J is TRBJ2-7, with TRBD1 as a possible D gene (6 bases). The CDR3 length is 14 residues. Trimming cost V 3 bases and J 2 bases, with 11 bases left between them. CDR1 is MNHEY and CDR2 is SMNVEV in the germline V gene (reference sequence).